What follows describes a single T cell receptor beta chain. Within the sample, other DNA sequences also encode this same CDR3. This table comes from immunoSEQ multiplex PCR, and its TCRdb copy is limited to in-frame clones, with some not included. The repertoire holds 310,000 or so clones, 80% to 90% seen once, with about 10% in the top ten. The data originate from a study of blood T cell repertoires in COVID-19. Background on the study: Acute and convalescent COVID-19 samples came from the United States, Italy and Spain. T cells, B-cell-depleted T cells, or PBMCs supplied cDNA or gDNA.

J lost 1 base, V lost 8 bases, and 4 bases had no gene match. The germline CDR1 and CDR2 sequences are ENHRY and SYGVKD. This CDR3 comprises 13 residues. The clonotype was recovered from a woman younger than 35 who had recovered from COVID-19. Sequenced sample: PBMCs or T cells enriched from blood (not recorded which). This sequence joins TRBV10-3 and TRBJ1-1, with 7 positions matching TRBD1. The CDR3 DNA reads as TGTGCCATCCGACAGGGCGCGAACACTGAAGCTTTCTTT. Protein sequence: CAIRQGANTEAFF.